This TCR beta chain was profiled in a study of T cell responses to AZD1222 COVID-19 vaccine. Some clones are missing from TCRdb's copy, which holds only in-frame ones; the method was immunoSEQ multiplex PCR. Here the sample spans approximately 170,000 clones, 85% to 90% being singletons. In this sample, this clone turned up once. The V gene lost 5 bases and the J gene lost 0 bases, with 20 bases spanning the gap. This CDR3 is built from 17 residues. CDR1 is SGHVS, CDR2 FQNEAQ, per germline. The receptor was isolated from an adult in good health. This material consisted of peripheral blood, taken on day 0 of AZD1222 vaccination. J is TRBJ2-7 and V is TRBV7-8; tentatively, D is TRBD1 (5 bases). The CDR3 spells CASSAITGLGNSYEQYF. The DNA for the CDR3 is TGTGCCAGCAGCGCCATAACAGGTTTGGGGAACTCCTACGAGCAGTACTTC.